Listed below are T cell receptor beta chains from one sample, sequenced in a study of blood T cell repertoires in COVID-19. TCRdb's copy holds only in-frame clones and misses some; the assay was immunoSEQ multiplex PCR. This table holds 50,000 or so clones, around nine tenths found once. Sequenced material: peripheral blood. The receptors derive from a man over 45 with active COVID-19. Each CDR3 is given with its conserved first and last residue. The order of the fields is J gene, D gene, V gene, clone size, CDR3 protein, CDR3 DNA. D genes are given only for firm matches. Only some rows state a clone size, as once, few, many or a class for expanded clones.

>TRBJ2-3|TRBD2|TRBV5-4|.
CASSSGGREGRLDTQYF
TGTGCCAGCAGCTCCGGGGGGCGGGAGGGCCGTTTAGATACGCAGTATTTT
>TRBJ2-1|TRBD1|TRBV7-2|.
CASSPRQGSYNEQFF
TGTGCCAGCAGCCCACGACAGGGGAGTTACAATGAGCAGTTCTTC
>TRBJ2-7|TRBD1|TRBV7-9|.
CASSPDRERTYEQYF
TGTGCCAGCAGCCCCGACAGGGAGAGGACCTACGAGCAGTACTTC
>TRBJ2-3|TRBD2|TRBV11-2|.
CASSLVNRLAGVWGDTQYF
TGTGCCAGCAGCTTAGTCAACAGACTAGCGGGAGTGTGGGGAGATACGCAGTATTTT
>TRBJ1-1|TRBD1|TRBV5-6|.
CASRPLGQGAKNTEAFF
TGTGCCAGCAGGCCCCTTGGGCAGGGGGCCAAGAACACTGAAGCTTTCTTT
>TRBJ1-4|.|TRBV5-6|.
CASRLSSGEKLFF
TGTGCCAGCCGCCTCTCTTCGGGGGAAAAACTGTTTTTT
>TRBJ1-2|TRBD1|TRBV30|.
CAWTGGKNGYTF
TGTGCCTGGACAGGGGGCAAAAATGGCTACACCTTC
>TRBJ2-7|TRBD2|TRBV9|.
CASSVASGISYEQYF
TGTGCCAGCAGCGTAGCAAGCGGGATCTCCTACGAGCAGTACTTC
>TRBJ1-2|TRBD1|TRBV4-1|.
CASSDGTGPYGYTF
TGCGCCAGCAGCGACGGGACAGGGCCGTATGGCTACACCTTC
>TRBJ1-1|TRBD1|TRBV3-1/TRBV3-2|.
CASSHSTGDTEAFF
TGTGCCAGCAGCCACTCTACAGGGGACACTGAAGCTTTCTTT
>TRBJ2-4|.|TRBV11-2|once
CASSLEGVRQNIQYF
TGTGCCAGCAGCTTAGAGGGCGTCAGACAAAACATTCAGTACTTC
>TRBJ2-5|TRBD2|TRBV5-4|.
CASSIGLAGEETQYF
TGTGCCAGCAGCATCGGACTAGCGGGGGAAGAGACCCAGTACTTC
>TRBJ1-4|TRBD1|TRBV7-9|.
CASGWTGGEKLFF
TGTGCCAGCGGCTGGACAGGGGGGGAAAAACTGTTTTTT
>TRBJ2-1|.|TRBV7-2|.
CASSPPSYNEQFF
TGTGCCAGCAGCCCTCCCTCCTACAATGAGCAGTTCTTC
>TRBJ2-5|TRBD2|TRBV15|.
CATTTSGGTETQYF
TGTGCCACCACAACTAGCGGGGGGACCGAGACCCAGTACTTC
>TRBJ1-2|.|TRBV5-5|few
CASSLGGINYGYTF
TGTGCCAGCAGCTTAGGGGGAATAAACTATGGCTACACCTTC
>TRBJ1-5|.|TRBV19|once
CASSILGRGQPQHF
TGTGCCAGTAGTATCCTTGGACGAGGGCAGCCCCAGCATTTT
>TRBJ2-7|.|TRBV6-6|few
CASSYQISYEQYF
TGTGCCAGCAGTTATCAGATCTCCTACGAGCAGTACTTC
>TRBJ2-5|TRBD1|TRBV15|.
CATSSEQGAGETQYF
TGTGCCACCAGCAGTGAACAGGGGGCTGGAGAGACCCAGTACTTC
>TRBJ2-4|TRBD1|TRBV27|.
CASSPWGRQGGQNIQYF
TGTGCCAGCAGTCCCTGGGGGAGACAGGGGGGCCAAAACATTCAGTACTTC
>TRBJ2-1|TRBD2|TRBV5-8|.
CASSPRSGASGDYNEQFF
TGTGCCAGCAGCCCCAGGTCCGGGGCTAGCGGGGACTACAATGAGCAGTTCTTC
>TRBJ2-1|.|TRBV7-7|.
CASSLVGFWTDNEQFF
TGTGCTAGCAGCTTAGTCGGCTTTTGGACTGATAATGAGCAGTTCTTC
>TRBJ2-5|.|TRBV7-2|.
CASSLITPNQETQYF
TGTGCCAGCAGCTTAATTACACCAAACCAAGAGACCCAGTACTTC
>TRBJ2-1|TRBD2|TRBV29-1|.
CSAGLAVMYEQFF
TGCAGCGCGGGACTAGCGGTTATGTATGAGCAGTTCTTC
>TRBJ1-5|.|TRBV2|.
CASRVRGQEAQHF
TGTGCCAGCAGGGTTCGGGGTCAGGAGGCCCAGCATTTT
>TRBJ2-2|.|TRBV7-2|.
CASFLGGQFTGELFF
TGTGCCAGCTTCCTGGGGGGACAGTTCACCGGGGAGCTGTTTTTT
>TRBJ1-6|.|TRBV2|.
CASSESGQNNSPLHF
TGTGCCAGCAGTGAGTCGGGACAAAATAATTCACCCCTCCACTTT
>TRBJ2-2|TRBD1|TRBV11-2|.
CASRGQEANTGELFF
TGTGCCAGCAGGGGACAGGAGGCGAACACCGGGGAGCTGTTTTTT
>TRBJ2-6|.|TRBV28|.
CASSFWTSGANVLTF
TGTGCCAGCAGTTTTTGGACATCGGGGGCCAACGTCCTGACTTTC
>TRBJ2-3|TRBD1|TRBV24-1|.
CATSGRQGTDTQYF
TGTGCCACCAGTGGACGACAGGGTACAGATACGCAGTATTTT
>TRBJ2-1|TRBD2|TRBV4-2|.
CASSLTSGANEQFF
TGTGCCAGCAGCCTCACTAGCGGGGCCAATGAGCAGTTCTTC
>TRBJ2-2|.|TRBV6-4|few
CASSDTDRWDTGELFF
TGTGCCAGCAGTGACACTGACAGGTGGGACACCGGGGAGCTGTTTTTT
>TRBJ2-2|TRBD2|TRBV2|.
CASRWGGKTGELFF
TGTGCCAGCAGATGGGGGGGTAAGACCGGGGAGCTGTTTTTT
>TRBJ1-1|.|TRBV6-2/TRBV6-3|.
CASSSNTGIEAFF
TGTGCCAGCAGCTCCAATACAGGGATCGAAGCTTTCTTT
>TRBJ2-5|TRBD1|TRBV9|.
CASTRTTGAETQYF
TGTGCCAGCACCAGAACTACAGGGGCAGAGACCCAGTACTTC
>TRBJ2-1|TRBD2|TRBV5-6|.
CASSPGTSSYNEQFF
TGTGCCAGCAGTCCCGGGACTAGCTCCTACAATGAGCAGTTCTTC
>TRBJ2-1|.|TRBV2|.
CASSVTEGEQFF
TGTGCCAGCAGTGTTACGGAGGGTGAGCAGTTCTTC
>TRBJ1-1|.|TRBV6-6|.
CASTASRGTEAFF
TGTGCCAGCACCGCATCACGGGGCACTGAAGCTTTCTTT
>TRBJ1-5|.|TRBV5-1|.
CASSPDSPGNQPQHF
TGCGCCAGCAGCCCCGACTCACCCGGGAATCAGCCCCAGCATTTT
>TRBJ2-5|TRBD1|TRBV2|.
CASSSSGTGVRETQYF
TGTGCCAGCAGTTCTTCCGGGACAGGGGTGCGAGAGACCCAGTACTTC
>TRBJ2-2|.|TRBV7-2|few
CASSSEAGRTTGELFF
TGTGCCAGCAGCTCAGAGGCGGGCCGAACAACCGGGGAGCTGTTTTTT
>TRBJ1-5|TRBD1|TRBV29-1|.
CSVRTGHSYSNQPQHF
TGCAGCGTTAGGACAGGCCACAGCTATAGCAATCAGCCCCAGCATTTT
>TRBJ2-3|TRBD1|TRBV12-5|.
CASSFTGQGPDTQYF
TGTGCTAGTTCTTTCACGGGACAGGGTCCAGATACGCAGTATTTT
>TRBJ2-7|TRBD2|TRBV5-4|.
CASSAGLAGILF
TGTGCCAGCAGCGCGGGACTAGCGGGAATTCTCTTC
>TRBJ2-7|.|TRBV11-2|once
CASSVLGGADEQYF
TGTGCCAGCTCAGTACTTGGGGGGGCGGACGAGCAGTACTTC
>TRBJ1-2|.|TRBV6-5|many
CAIPPPTVNYGYTF
TGTGCCATCCCTCCCCCGACAGTAAACTATGGCTACACCTTC
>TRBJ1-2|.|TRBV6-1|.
CASSDSGYYGYTF
TGTGCCAGCAGTGATTCCGGGTACTATGGCTACACCTTC
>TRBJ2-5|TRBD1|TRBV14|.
CASRATGVETQYF
TGTGCCAGCAGGGCGACAGGGGTAGAGACCCAGTACTTC
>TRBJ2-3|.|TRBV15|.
CATSRYGDGTDTQYF
TGTGCCACCAGCAGATACGGAGATGGCACAGATACGCAGTATTTT
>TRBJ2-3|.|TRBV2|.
CASYLSPSTDTQYF
TGTGCCAGCTACCTCAGTCCCTCCACAGATACGCAGTATTTT
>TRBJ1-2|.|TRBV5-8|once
CASTLWDTIGYTF
TGTGCCAGCACCCTCTGGGACACCATAGGCTACACCTTC
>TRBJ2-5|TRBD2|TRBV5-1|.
CASRLTSGYQETQYF
TGCGCCAGCCGACTGACTAGCGGGTACCAAGAGACCCAGTACTTC
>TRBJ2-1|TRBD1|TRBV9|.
CASSEAPGGREQFF
TGTGCCAGCAGCGAGGCTCCAGGGGGCAGGGAGCAGTTCTTC
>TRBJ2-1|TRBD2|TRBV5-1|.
CASTRPGLAGIGEQFF
TGCGCCAGCACCCGGCCGGGACTAGCGGGAATCGGTGAGCAGTTCTTC
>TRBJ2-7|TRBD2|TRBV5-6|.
CASSTLADIHYEQYF
TGTGCCAGCAGCACCCTAGCGGACATCCACTACGAGCAGTACTTC
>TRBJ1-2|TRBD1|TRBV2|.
CASSEAPTGAMDGYTF
TGTGCCAGCAGTGAAGCACCGACAGGGGCGATGGATGGCTACACCTTC